These T cell receptor beta chains were read from a single sample in a study of blood T cell repertoires in COVID-19. Sequenced by immunoSEQ multiplex PCR; TCRdb stores in-frame clones only, minus some. The sample has 250,000 to 400,000 clones, 85% to 90% seen once; the top ten hold less than 3%. The sample comprised peripheral blood. These receptors came from a woman aged 25 to 45 with COVID-19, enrolled during active disease. The CDR3 runs from the conserved cysteine through the conserved F or W. The listing skips clone size in some rows; elsewhere it reads once, few, many or a size class.

size: .
J: TRBJ1-2
V: TRBV4-2
CDR3: CASSQEARGTYGYTF

size: .
J: TRBJ2-1
V: TRBV4-2
CDR3: CASSREGLVSEQFF

size: .
J: TRBJ2-7
V: TRBV29-1
CDR3: CSVVDSPYEQYF

size: .
J: TRBJ1-1
V: TRBV6-6
CDR3: CASTKIQGAGNTEAFF

size: .
J: TRBJ2-5
V: TRBV5-1
CDR3: CASSLEGGETQYF

size: .
J: TRBJ1-6
V: TRBV30
CDR3: CAWNPLGQGRERNSPLHF

size: .
J: TRBJ2-7
V: TRBV25-1
CDR3: CASSETGGTSFYEQYF

size: once
J: TRBJ2-7
V: TRBV29-1
CDR3: CSVEGQGMSEQYF

size: .
J: TRBJ1-5
V: TRBV11-2
CDR3: CASSFQGNQPQHF

size: .
J: TRBJ2-5
V: TRBV6-1
CDR3: CASSERKGGLLQETQYF

size: .
J: TRBJ1-6
V: TRBV30
CDR3: CAWSVQGSSYNSPLHF

size: .
J: TRBJ1-1
V: TRBV20-1
CDR3: CSARGGPEAFF

size: once
J: TRBJ2-5
V: TRBV5-6
CDR3: CASSLGPTGVQTQYF

size: once
J: TRBJ2-3
V: TRBV19
CDR3: CASTPTSGNTDTQYF

size: .
J: TRBJ1-2
V: TRBV27
CDR3: CASSKQGDYGYTF

size: .
J: TRBJ1-2
V: TRBV9
CDR3: CASSVQRQGTDGYTF

size: .
J: TRBJ2-1
V: TRBV5-1
CDR3: CASSLAISLNNEQFF

size: .
J: TRBJ1-1
V: TRBV29-1
CDR3: CSGGDRGFGAFF

size: .
J: TRBJ1-4
V: TRBV19
CDR3: CASSIRATGGATNEKLFF

size: .
J: TRBJ1-2
V: TRBV19
CDR3: CASGTANLGIYGYTF

size: .
J: TRBJ2-1
V: TRBV19
CDR3: CASSTWTTYNEQFF

size: .
J: TRBJ1-6
V: TRBV7-2
CDR3: CASSLASGQTHSPLHF

size: .
J: TRBJ2-1
V: TRBV7-2
CDR3: CASSLGLVLSYNEQFF

size: few
J: TRBJ2-5
V: TRBV23-1
CDR3: CASSQEKGASGRRNETQYF

size: .
J: TRBJ1-1
V: TRBV3-1/TRBV3-2
CDR3: CASSPALTGGKNTEAFF

size: .
J: TRBJ1-2
V: TRBV19
CDR3: CASSTRDRVGYGYTF

size: .
J: TRBJ1-1
V: TRBV7-9
CDR3: CASSPYPGTENTEAFF

size: .
J: TRBJ1-5
V: TRBV6-6
CDR3: CASSPLQRNQPQHF

size: .
J: TRBJ2-2
V: TRBV6-6
CDR3: CASSPSGTGELFF

size: few
J: TRBJ1-5
V: TRBV12-3/TRBV12-4
CDR3: CASSFAENQPQHF

size: .
J: TRBJ2-1
V: TRBV15
CDR3: CATSIQGPYNEQFF

size: .
J: TRBJ1-5
V: TRBV19
CDR3: CASSIKGAFSNQPQHF

size: .
J: TRBJ2-1
V: TRBV27
CDR3: CASSLSGPRSYNEQFF

size: .
J: TRBJ1-1
V: TRBV5-1
CDR3: CASSLGDYSEAFF

size: .
J: TRBJ2-3
V: TRBV5-1
CDR3: CASSRITSGDPITDTQYF

size: .
J: TRBJ2-2
V: TRBV29-1
CDR3: CSVGVTGSGELFF

size: .
J: TRBJ2-5
V: TRBV5-4
CDR3: CASRNDRGQETQYF

size: .
J: TRBJ2-5
V: TRBV6-6
CDR3: CASSWTVGEETQYF

size: .
J: TRBJ1-5
V: TRBV19
CDR3: CASTETGGEDSNQPQHF

size: .
J: TRBJ1-4
V: TRBV2
CDR3: CASSWGTNNEKLFF

size: once
J: TRBJ2-3
V: TRBV19
CDR3: CASSIPSEESDTQYF

size: .
J: TRBJ2-5
V: TRBV29-1
CDR3: CSVEGGQGFTETQYF

size: .
J: TRBJ1-2
V: TRBV5-1
CDR3: CASSLGRGDGYTF

size: .
J: TRBJ1-4
V: TRBV19
CDR3: CASSIRSTWEDEKLFF

size: .
J: TRBJ1-4
V: TRBV9
CDR3: CASSAGLGQGTEKLFF

size: .
J: TRBJ1-1
V: TRBV18
CDR3: CASSPGTGSRGSEAFF

size: .
J: TRBJ1-2
V: TRBV27
CDR3: CASSLSAENYGYTF

size: .
J: TRBJ1-6
V: TRBV6-5
CDR3: CASSPRGQYSPLHF

size: .
J: TRBJ2-3
V: TRBV10-3
CDR3: CAISESISGVSTDTQYF

size: .
J: TRBJ1-2
V: TRBV28
CDR3: CASSPGSTGYTF

size: .
J: TRBJ1-6
V: TRBV2
CDR3: CASRGQGDNSPLHF

size: .
J: TRBJ2-7
V: TRBV5-6
CDR3: CASSHGASGGTYEQYF

size: .
J: TRBJ1-1
V: TRBV5-1
CDR3: CASSWGQGDTEAFF

size: .
J: TRBJ2-1
V: TRBV4-2
CDR3: CASSQALAHYNEQFF

size: few
J: TRBJ1-3
V: TRBV5-1
CDR3: CASSFDRGYSGNTIYF